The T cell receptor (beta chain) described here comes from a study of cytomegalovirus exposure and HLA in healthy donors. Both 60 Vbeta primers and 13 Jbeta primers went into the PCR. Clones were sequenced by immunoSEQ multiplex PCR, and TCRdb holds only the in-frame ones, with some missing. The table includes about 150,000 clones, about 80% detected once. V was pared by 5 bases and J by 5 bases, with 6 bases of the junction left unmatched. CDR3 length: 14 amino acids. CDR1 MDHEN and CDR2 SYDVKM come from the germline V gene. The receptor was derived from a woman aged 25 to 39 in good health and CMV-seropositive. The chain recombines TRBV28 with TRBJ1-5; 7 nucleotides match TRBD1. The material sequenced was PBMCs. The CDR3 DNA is TGTGCCAGCAGTCCAGGGGGACGGGATCAGCCCCAGCATTTT. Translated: CASSPGGRDQPQHF. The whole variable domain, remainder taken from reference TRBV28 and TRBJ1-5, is DVKVTQSSRYLVKRTGEKVFLECVQDMDHENMFWYRQDPGLGLRLIYFSYDVKMKEKGDIPEGYSVSREKKERFSLILESASTNQTSMYLCASSPGGRDQPQHFGDGTRLSIL.